The 22 T cell receptor beta chains reported below all come from one sample, sequenced in a study of blood T cell repertoires in COVID-19. The method was immunoSEQ multiplex PCR; TCRdb's version includes in-frame clones alone and lacks a portion of them. The table lists about 80,000 clones, 65% to 85% of them singletons. Material for sequencing was peripheral blood. These receptors all stem from a man between 65 and 79 years old with active or convalescent COVID-19.

This sequence joins TRBV10-3 and TRBJ1-1; 9 nucleotides line up with TRBD1. The CDR3 runs to 14 residues. Trimming at V came to 7 bases and at J to 2 bases, leaving 5 bases not matched to a gene. CDR1 is ENHRY and CDR2 is SYGVKD in the germline V gene. The CDR3 is CAIKGQGDNTEAFF. The CDR3 nucleotides are TGTGCCATCAAGGGACAGGGCGATAACACTGAAGCTTTCTTT.

The chain employs TRBV4-1 and TRBJ2-3, with 15 bases fitting TRBD2. Germline CDR1 and CDR2: MGHRA and YSYEKL. This CDR3 contains 16 residues. With V trimmed by 3 bases and J by 3 bases, 1 base remained unmatched. The CDR3 reads CASSQGTSGGTDTQYF. Here the CDR3 DNA reads TGCGCCAGCAGCCAGGGGACTAGCGGGGGGACAGATACGCAGTATTTT.

The chain uses TRBV6-5 and TRBJ1-1; the D is unclear. Trimming stripped 2 bases from V and 10 bases from J, with 11 bases between. CDR3 length equals 12 residues. Germline V gene lookup returns CDR1 MNHEY and CDR2 SVGAGI. CDR3 in DNA: TGTGCCAGCAGTTACGAAGGGAGGATAGCTTTCTTT. Translated: CASSYEGRIAFF.

This clone turned up a few times. CDR3 DNA sequence: TGCGCCAGCAGCGGGACAGCTGATAATTCACCCCTCCACTTT. Its translation is CASSGTADNSPLHF. The V gene is TRBV5-1, the J gene TRBJ1-6, with 7 bases lining up with TRBD1. The CDR3 contains 14 residues. Trimming took 4 bases from V and 5 from J; bases not matched to a gene: 3. The germline gives CDR1 SGHRS, CDR2 YFSETQ. Using reference TRBV5-1 and TRBJ1-6 for the parts outside the CDR3, the full variable domain is KAGVTQTPRYLIKTRGQQVTLSCSPISGHRSVSWYQQTPGQGLQFLFEYFSETQRNKGNFPGRFSGRQFSNSRSEMNVSTLELGDSALYLCASSGTADNSPLHFGNGTRLTVT.

This clone was detected only a few times. V gene TRBV18 combines with J gene TRBJ1-1; 9 positions agree with TRBD1. Germline CDR1 is KGHSH and CDR2 is LQKENI. The CDR3 has 14 amino acids. V shed 3 bases, J shed 6 bases, and the junction held 5 bases outside the gene matches. The CDR3: CASSPGTGRPEAFF. In nucleotides, the CDR3 is TGTGCCAGCTCACCGGGGACAGGGCGACCTGAAGCTTTCTTT.

CDR3: CASFGRHYEQYF. In DNA form, the CDR3 reads TGTGCCAGTTTCGGGAGACATTACGAGCAGTACTTC. The V call is TRBV27, the J call TRBJ2-7, with a possible D match to TRBD2 (6 bases). The germline CDR1 and CDR2 sequences are MNHEY and SMNVEV (reference sequence). The V end was cut by 9 bases, the J end by 4 bases, with 13 bases between. The CDR3 runs 12 residues.

This clone was seen a few times. The V gene is TRBV6-1, the J gene TRBJ2-7; TRBD2 matches 10 bases. The CDR3 loop spans 15 amino acids. Unmatched junction bases numbered 3, after V lost 1 base and J lost 3 bases. Germline CDR1 MNHNS, CDR2 SASEGT. In DNA, the CDR3 is TGTGCCAGCAGTGAAGAGCGGGGGGGCCTCTACGAGCAGTACTTC. Translated, it gives CASSEERGGLYEQYF.

The chain recombines TRBV23-1 with TRBJ2-4; 7 bases are a match to TRBD1. TRBV23-1 has ORF status, its function being uncertain. V gave up 5 bases and J gave up 0 bases; unmatched junction bases: 4. This CDR3 comprises 15 residues. The CDR3 reads CASSVRGLAKNIQYF. CDR3 bases: TGCGCCAGCAGTGTGAGGGGGCTAGCCAAAAACATTCAGTACTTC.

The chain employs TRBV5-3 and TRBJ1-4; the D gene is possibly TRBD1 (5 bases). TRBV5-3 is an ORF, with its function uncertain. The V end lost 0 bases, the J end lost 4 bases, and 7 bases lay between the germline ends. CDR3 length: 14 amino acids. This CDR3 reads CARSLGRVNEKLFF. CDR3 sequence (DNA): TGTGCCAGAAGCTTGGGCAGGGTTAATGAAAAACTGTTTTTT.

This clone occurred once. The rearrangement uses TRBV18 and TRBJ1-2, with TRBD1 matching over 11 bases. CDR3 length equals 19 residues. Per the germline V gene, CDR1 is KGHSH and CDR2 is LQKENI. V lost 2 bases to trimming and J lost 4 bases; unmatched junction nucleotides: 15. This chain's CDR3 is CASSPIGPGQGVIFYGYTF. In DNA, the CDR3 is TGTGCCAGCTCACCAATCGGGCCGGGACAGGGGGTAATTTTCTATGGCTACACCTTC.

The chain is built from TRBV10-3 and TRBJ2-6, with D possibly matching TRBD1 (6 bases). The V gene's germline CDR1 is ENHRY and CDR2 SYGVKD. There are 16 residues in the CDR3. The ends were cut back, 10 bases at V and 0 bases at J, with 16 bases in the middle. The CDR3 nucleotides are TGTGCCACCACGAGACAGGCCCGCTCTGGGGCCAACGTCCTGACTTTC. This translates into CATTRQARSGANVLTF.

The CDR3 coding sequence is TGTGCCAGCAGCTTAGCCGAGCAGGGGGCTATTTGGGCTGAAGCTTTCTTT. It yields the protein CASSLAEQGAIWAEAFF. The chain carries TRBV11-2 and TRBJ1-1, with 8 bases fitting TRBD1. Germline V lookup: CDR1 SGHAT, CDR2 FQNNGV. The CDR3 is 17 amino acids. Unmatched junction bases numbered 13, after V lost 1 base and J lost 6 bases.

V gene TRBV9 combines with J gene TRBJ1-1; 7 positions agree with TRBD1. V was pared by 2 bases and J by 8 bases, with 15 bases of the junction left unmatched. CDR1 is SGDLS, CDR2 YYNGEE, per germline. The length of the CDR3 is 16 residues. The CDR3 loop is CASSVGTVNLHSEAFF. Written as DNA, the CDR3 is TGTGCCAGCAGCGTTGGGACAGTTAACCTCCATTCCGAAGCTTTCTTT.

The chain recombines TRBV23-1 with TRBJ2-7; TRBD1 is a possible D gene (5 bases). TRBV23-1 is designated an ORF whose function remains uncertain. CDR3 length: 15 residues. The V gene lost 4 bases and the J gene lost 2 bases, with 15 bases spanning the gap. As DNA, the CDR3 is TGCGCCAGCAGTCCAGAAGGGGCCCCTACCTACGAGCAGTACTTC. This gives the protein CASSPEGAPTYEQYF.

This clone was picked up one time. V is TRBV13 and J is TRBJ1-3, with 8 bases matching TRBD1. With 8 bases clipped from V and 4 bases from J, the junction kept 4 bases outside the gene matches. The CDR3 extends over 13 amino acids. Germline-derived CDR1 and CDR2 are PRHDT and FYEKMQ (reference sequence). The DNA of the CDR3 is TGTGCCAGCTGCCAGGGGGCGGGAAACACCATATATTTT. Protein: CASCQGAGNTIYF.

This clone was found a few times. The genes are TRBV27 and TRBJ1-2, with 12 bases fitting TRBD1. Germline values: CDR1 MNHEY, CDR2 SMNVEV (reference sequence). CDR3 size: 14 residues. With 8 bases clipped from V and 7 bases from J, the junction kept 8 bases outside the gene matches. The CDR3 is CASRGGQGASGYTF. Here the CDR3 DNA reads TGTGCCAGCCGGGGGGGACAGGGGGCGTCTGGCTACACCTTC.

The V and J genes are TRBV5-8 and TRBJ2-1, with D possibly matching TRBD2 (6 bases). The CDR3 has 15 residues. The germline gives CDR1 SGHTS, CDR2 YDEGEE. Trimming took off 1 base at V and 5 bases at J, with 13 bases between the two ends. CDR3 residues: CASSLFGSRHNEQFF. The CDR3 DNA reads as TGTGCCAGCAGCTTGTTCGGGAGTAGGCACAATGAGCAGTTCTTC.

This chain connects TRBV3-1 (or the pseudogene TRBV3-2) to TRBJ2-3; TRBD2 matches at 10 bases. The CDR3 consists of 16 residues. V lost 0 bases and J lost 14; bases outside the gene matches: 14. Germline CDR1 and CDR2: LGHDT and YNNKEL (reference sequence). The CDR3 DNA sequence: TGTGCCAGCAGCCAAGATCAAGGGACTAGCGTTCGTCCGGGGTATTTT. This gives the protein CASSQDQGTSVRPGYF.

CDR3 protein: CASTLAGPRVDTQYF. Here the CDR3 DNA reads TGTGCCAGCACCCTAGCGGGGCCGCGGGTAGATACGCAGTATTTT. This chain uses TRBV3-1 (or the pseudogene TRBV3-2) with TRBJ2-3, with 9 bases fitting TRBD2. Germline V gene data show CDR1 as LGHDT and CDR2 as YNNKEL (reference sequence). V dropped 7 bases and J dropped 5; count of bases not matched to a gene: 10. The CDR3 is 15 amino acids.

The V gene is TRBV6-6, the J gene TRBJ2-4; the match to TRBD2 covers 10 bases. CDR1 MNHNY and CDR2 SVGAGI come from the germline V gene (reference sequence). The CDR3 spans 13 residues. With V trimmed by 6 bases and J by 8 bases, 4 bases remained unmatched. CDR3: CASSRGLADIQYF. The DNA for the CDR3 is TGTGCCAGCAGCCGAGGACTAGCGGACATTCAGTACTTC.

The rearrangement joins TRBV5-5 to TRBJ1-3, with D possibly matching TRBD1 (6 bases). CDR1 and CDR2 (germline): SGHKS, YYEKEE (reference sequence). The V gene lost 1 base and the J gene lost 3 bases, with 11 bases spanning the gap. The CDR3 consists of 15 residues. Written as DNA, the CDR3 is TGTGCCAGCAGCTTGTGGGCAGGGGATGGAAACACCATATATTTT. Translated, it gives CASSLWAGDGNTIYF.

Only a few counts were recorded for this clone. V gene TRBV2 combines with J gene TRBJ2-2; D is perhaps TRBD1 (7 bases). CDR3 length: 15 amino acids. The ends were cut back, 4 bases at V and 5 bases at J, with 14 bases in the middle. In germline, CDR1 is SNHLY, CDR2 FYNNEI. CDR3 loop: CASSGGRGETGELFF. As DNA, the CDR3 is TGTGCCAGCAGTGGTGGCAGGGGGGAGACCGGGGAGCTGTTTTTT.